This T cell receptor (beta chain) was sequenced for a study of blood T cells in healthy people across ages. Study results and limitations: The study found more naive CD4+ cells and higher diversity in long-lived than aged donors.

Combining a sample-barcoded 5' primer with a J-beta primer mix, a second PCR ran for 7 to 11 cycles. In TCRdb, the 5' RACE reads were re-called with MiXCR into one record per CDR3 protein. The sample includes about 1.6 million distinct CDR3 sequences, 30% to 40% of them seen just once. The germline CDR1 and CDR2 sequences are SQVTM and ANQGSEA. The CDR3 is 16 residues long. Trimming stripped 0 bases from V and 2 bases from J, with 17 bases between. This clonotype was seen at least ten times. What it binds is not known. The TCR sequence derives from a woman aged 25 to 45 in good health. The chain couples TRBV29-1 to TRBJ2-7; D not certain. The specimen sequenced was blood. The CDR3 DNA sequence: TGCAGCGTTGAAGATGAAGGGATACGTGGGGCCTACGAGCAGTACTTC. Translation gives CSVEDEGIRGAYEQYF.